Presented here are 19 T cell receptor beta chains from one specimen sequenced in a study of blood T cell repertoires in COVID-19. Only in-frame clones appear in the TCRdb table, and some are missing; sequencing was by immunoSEQ multiplex PCR. The data contain about 35,000 clones, over 75% of them seen just once; the ten biggest clones take up around two fifths. The sample taken for sequencing was peripheral blood. The receptors shown here come from a human donor in a cohort sampled during active COVID-19.

This chain links TRBV7-6 with TRBJ2-2; D unclear. The V gene lost 1 base and the J gene lost 0 bases, with 3 bases spanning the gap. The germline V gene encodes CDR1 SGHVS and CDR2 FNYEAQ. The CDR3 totals 14 residues. CDR3 sequence reads: CASSLVTNTGELFF. DNA for the CDR3: TGTGCCAGCAGCTTAGTCACGAACACCGGGGAGCTGTTTTTT.

V gene TRBV6-6 combines with J gene TRBJ2-1; 12 bases line up with TRBD1. This CDR3 contains 15 residues. Germline-derived CDR1 and CDR2 are MNHNY and SVGAGI (reference sequence). V lost 4 bases to trimming and J lost 8 bases; unmatched junction nucleotides: 6. DNA for the CDR3: TGTGCCAGCAGTTCGGGACAGGGGGCTACGGATGAGCAGTTCTTC. This codes for CASSSGQGATDEQFF.

The chain is built from TRBV10-3 and TRBJ2-3; 7 positions match TRBD2. Germline V gene data show CDR1 as ENHRY and CDR2 as SYGVKD. J was trimmed by 5 bases and V by 2 bases; bases with no gene match: 4. The CDR3 is made up of 14 amino acids. CDR3 region: CAISESWGGDTQYF. CDR3 coding DNA: TGTGCCATCAGTGAGAGTTGGGGGGGAGATACGCAGTATTTT.

The chain uses TRBV10-3 and TRBJ2-7, with 7 bases fitting TRBD1. The V and J ends lost 2 bases and 5 bases, in that order; junction bases with no gene match: 6. The CDR3 consists of 14 residues. In germline, CDR1 is ENHRY, CDR2 SYGVKD. CDR3 residues: CAISEPTGLNEQYF. CDR3 sequence (DNA): TGTGCCATCAGTGAGCCGACAGGGTTGAACGAGCAGTACTTC.

This sequence joins TRBV5-5 and TRBJ2-7, with D hard to call. This CDR3 contains 13 residues. Germline V gene sequence: CDR1 SGHKS, CDR2 YYEKEE (reference sequence). The V end lost 0 bases, the J end lost 3 bases, and 7 bases lay between the germline ends. The CDR3 region has the DNA TGTGCCAGCAGCTTGGCAGCGAACTACGAGCAGTACTTC. Its protein product is CASSLAANYEQYF.

This clone was counted a single time. CDR3 protein: CASSKESRSSYEQYF. The DNA for the CDR3 is TGTGCCAGCAGCAAAGAGAGCAGGTCCTCCTACGAGCAGTACTTC. The chain links TRBV21-1 to TRBJ2-7; no DNA check was done on the table's D call, TRBD1. TRBV21-1 is reported as a pseudogene. This CDR3 region has 15 residues.

CDR3 region: CARRAHARGATRGEQYF. CDR3 DNA sequence: TGTGCCCGCCGCGCTCACGCGCGGGGGGCGACACGGGGGGAGCAGTACTTC. The genes are TRBV9 and TRBJ2-7; 8 bases are a match to TRBD2. CDR3 length equals 17 residues. V trimming: 10 bases; J trimming: 7 bases; junction bases outside the gene matches: 25. CDR1 is SGDLS, CDR2 YYNGEE, per germline.

The CDR3 protein is CASSKSGGAHNEQFF. The DNA of the CDR3 is TGCGCCAGCAGCAAAAGCGGGGGGGCCCACAATGAGCAGTTCTTC. This chain connects TRBV10-1 to TRBJ2-1; 10 nucleotides line up with TRBD2. CDR3 size: 15 residues. Germline trimming cut 6 bases from V and 5 bases from J; bases unmatched to any gene: 7. Germline lookup yields CDR1 WNHNN and CDR2 SYGVQD (reference sequence).

This chain joins TRBV6-6 and TRBJ2-1; 9 bases map to TRBD1. The CDR3 runs 16 residues. V was clipped by 2 bases and J by 4 bases; unmatched bases: 6. The germline gives CDR1 MNHNY, CDR2 SVGAGI (reference sequence). CDR3 sequence: CASSYPEGQGYNEQFF. CDR3 in DNA: TGTGCCAGCAGTTACCCGGAGGGACAGGGTTACAATGAGCAGTTCTTC.

V usage is TRBV10-2 and J usage is TRBJ2-2; 11 bases are shared with TRBD2. The CDR3 covers 15 residues. Trimming removed 6 bases from V and 6 bases from J; junction bases left unmatched: 6. Germline V lookup: CDR1 WSHSY, CDR2 SAAADI. This chain's CDR3 is CASRLAGGRAGELFF. CDR3 in DNA: TGCGCCAGCAGATTAGCGGGGGGGCGCGCCGGGGAGCTGTTTTTT.

DNA of the CDR3: TGCGCCAGCAGCTTGGGACTAGCGGGGATCTACGAGCAGTACTTC. Its translation: CASSLGLAGIYEQYF. The rearrangement uses TRBV5-1 and TRBJ2-7, with 11 bases identical to TRBD2. The CDR3 length is 15 residues. V lost 0 bases, J lost 3 bases, and 2 bases stayed unmatched. CDR1 SGHRS and CDR2 YFSETQ come from the germline V gene.

The V call is TRBV6-5, the J call TRBJ2-5; tentatively, D is TRBD1 (5 bases). Trimming shortened V by 10 bases and J by 5 bases, and 20 bases separated the two germline ends. The CDR3 is 14 residues long. The germline V gene encodes CDR1 MNHEY and CDR2 SVGAGI. The CDR3 loop reads CATPIRRKGETQYF. The CDR3 DNA follows: TGTGCCACCCCTATCCGACGCAAGGGGGAGACCCAGTACTTC.

V usage is TRBV6-7 and J usage is TRBJ2-7; tentatively, D is TRBD1 (5 bases). TRBV6-7 qualifies as an ORF whose function is uncertain. Trimming removed 0 bases at V and 0 bases at J, with 15 bases between. CDR3 length: 17 amino acids. The CDR3 sequence is CASSYSPRPDSSYEQYF. The CDR3 nucleotides are TGTGCCAGCAGTTACTCCCCCCGACCAGACAGCTCCTACGAGCAGTACTTC.

The rearrangement uses TRBV7-2 and TRBJ1-1, with D possibly matching TRBD1 (6 bases). Germline V gene sequence: CDR1 SGHTA, CDR2 FQGNSA. This CDR3 is 15 amino acids long. The V gene lost 7 bases and the J gene lost 5 bases, with 20 bases spanning the gap. CDR3 residues: CASTEGGAGVTEAFF. The CDR3 coding sequence is TGTGCCAGCACCGAGGGGGGGGCGGGAGTAACTGAAGCTTTCTTT.

This chain uses TRBV5-6 with TRBJ2-7; no firm D call. V lost 2 bases, J lost 3 bases, and 9 bases lay in between. Germline CDR1 is SGHDT and CDR2 is YYEEEE. The CDR3 extends over 13 amino acids. In DNA, the CDR3 is TGTGCCAGCAGCTTCGTACAGAGCTACGAGCAGTACTTC. It translates to CASSFVQSYEQYF.

DNA of the CDR3: TGCGCCAGCAGCCAAGATGGCCACTACGACAATGAGCAGTTCTTC. Translation: CASSQDGHYDNEQFF. The rearrangement joins TRBV4-1 to TRBJ2-1; D gene uncertain. Trimming removed 0 bases from V and 5 bases from J, with 11 bases in between. Germline CDR1 and CDR2: MGHRA and YSYEKL. The CDR3 sequence is 15 residues long.

V and J are TRBV7-9 and TRBJ1-1; no clear D. The CDR3 loop spans 13 amino acids. The V end lost 2 bases, the J end lost 3 bases, and 7 bases lay between the germline ends. The germline gives CDR1 SEHNR, CDR2 FQNEAQ (reference sequence). Written as DNA, the CDR3 is TGTGCCAGCAGCTTATCGCGGGACACTGAAGCTTTCTTT. The encoded protein is CASSLSRDTEAFF.

J is TRBJ1-1 and V is TRBV5-4, with D maybe TRBD1 (5 bases). The germline gives CDR1 SGHNT, CDR2 YYREEE (reference sequence). Trimming took off 4 bases at V and 5 bases at J, with 15 bases between the two ends. The length of the CDR3 is 14 residues. Written as DNA, the CDR3 is TGTGCCAGCAGCACGCAGGGTATTGGGACTGAAGCTTTCTTT. It specifies CASSTQGIGTEAFF. Variable domain in full (rest from reference TRBV5-4 and TRBJ1-1): ETGVTQSPTHLIKTRGQQVTLRCSSQSGHNTVSWYQQALGQGPQFIFQYYREEENGRGNFPPRFSGLQFPNYSSELNVNALELDDSALYLCASSTQGIGTEAFFGQGTRLTVV.

This chain connects TRBV29-1 to TRBJ1-1, with D possibly TRBD1 on 6 matching bases. Per germline, CDR1 SQVTM and CDR2 ANQGSEA. CDR3 length equals 10 residues. The ends were cut back, 4 bases at V and 7 bases at J, with 7 bases in the middle. The CDR3 loop reads CSVGGGEAFF. The DNA for the CDR3 is TGCAGCGTTGGAGGGGGTGAAGCTTTCTTT.